This T cell receptor beta chain was recovered during a study of shared clonotypes between healthy human individuals. Study-wide background: There were three CD4 naive, three CD4 memory, two CD8 naive and one CD8 memory plates per donor.

Naive CD8 cells lacked CD45RO, underwent positive selection for CCR7 and left out terminally differentiated effector memory CD45RA+ cells. Original methodology: There were no quality scores in the junction-only immunoSEQ sequences, so filtering differed. Profiling relied on immunoSEQ multiplex PCR, and the TCRdb table lists in-frame clones only, not all of them. Clone size and the V and J calls come from that table; the DNA yielded D and trimming. The sample includes hundreds of thousands of clones, roughly 98% seen only once; the top ten take approximately 0.33%. Germline values: CDR1 MNHNY, CDR2 SVGAGI (reference sequence). V shed 7 bases and J shed 5 bases, with 14 bases lying between them. This CDR3 contains 13 residues.

The TCR originated in a man aged 25 to 45 in good health. The specimen was naive CD8+ T cells sorted from blood. The chain recombines TRBV6-6 with TRBJ2-5; D gene unclear. CDR3 sequence reads: CASIPNGRETQYF. DNA of the CDR3: TGTGCCAGCATACCGAACGGCCGGGAGACCCAGTACTTC.